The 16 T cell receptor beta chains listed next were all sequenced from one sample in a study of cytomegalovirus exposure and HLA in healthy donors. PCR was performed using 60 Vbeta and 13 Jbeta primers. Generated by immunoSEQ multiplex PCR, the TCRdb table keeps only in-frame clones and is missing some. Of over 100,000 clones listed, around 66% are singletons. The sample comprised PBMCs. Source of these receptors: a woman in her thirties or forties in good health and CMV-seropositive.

Here the CDR3 reads CASSKGDGASYEQYF. For the CDR3, the DNA is TGTGCCAGCAGCAAAGGCGACGGAGCCTCCTACGAGCAGTACTTC. V and J are TRBV6-5 and TRBJ2-7; D is uncertain. The CDR3 contains 15 residues. V lost 6 bases to trimming and J lost 0 bases, with 15 bases between them. Germline values: CDR1 MNHEY, CDR2 SVGAGI.

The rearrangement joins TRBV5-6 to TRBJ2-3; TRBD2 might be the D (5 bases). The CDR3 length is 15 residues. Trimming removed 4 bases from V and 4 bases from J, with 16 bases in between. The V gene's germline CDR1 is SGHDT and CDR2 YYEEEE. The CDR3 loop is CASSLRREYPDTQYF. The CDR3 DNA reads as TGTGCCAGCAGCCTCAGAAGGGAGTATCCAGATACGCAGTATTTT.

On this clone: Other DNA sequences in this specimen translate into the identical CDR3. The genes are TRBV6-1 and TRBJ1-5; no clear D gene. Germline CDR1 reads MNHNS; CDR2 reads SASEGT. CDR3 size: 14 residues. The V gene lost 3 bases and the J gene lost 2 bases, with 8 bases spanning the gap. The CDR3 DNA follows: TGTGCCAGCAGTGACAGACTTCGCAATCAGCCCCAGCATTTT. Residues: CASSDRLRNQPQHF.

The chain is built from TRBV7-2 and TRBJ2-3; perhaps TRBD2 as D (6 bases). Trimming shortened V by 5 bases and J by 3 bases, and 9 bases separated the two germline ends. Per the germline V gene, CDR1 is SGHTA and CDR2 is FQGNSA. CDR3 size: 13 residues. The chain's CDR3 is CASSPGGTDTQYF. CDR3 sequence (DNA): TGTGCCAGCAGCCCTGGGGGGACAGATACGCAGTATTTT.

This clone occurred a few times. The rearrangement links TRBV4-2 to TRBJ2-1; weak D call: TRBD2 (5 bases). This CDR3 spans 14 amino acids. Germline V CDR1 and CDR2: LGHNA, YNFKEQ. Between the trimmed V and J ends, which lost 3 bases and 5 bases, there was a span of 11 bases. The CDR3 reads CASSQDSVDNEQFF. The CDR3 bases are TGTGCCAGCAGCCAGGATAGCGTGGACAATGAGCAGTTCTTC.

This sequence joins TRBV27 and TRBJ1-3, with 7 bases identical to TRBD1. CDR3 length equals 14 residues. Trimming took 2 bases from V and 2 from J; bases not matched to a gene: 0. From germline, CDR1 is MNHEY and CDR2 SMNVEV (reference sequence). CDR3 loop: CASSLQGAGNTIYF. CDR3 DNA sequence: TGTGCCAGCAGTTTACAGGGGGCTGGAAACACCATATATTTT.

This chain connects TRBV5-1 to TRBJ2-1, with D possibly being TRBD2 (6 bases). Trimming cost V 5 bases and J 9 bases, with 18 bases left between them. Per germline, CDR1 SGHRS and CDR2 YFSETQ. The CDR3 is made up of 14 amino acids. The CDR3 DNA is TGCGCCAGCAGGGGGACTCAGACGTCGGGTGAGCAGTTCTTC. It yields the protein CASRGTQTSGEQFF.

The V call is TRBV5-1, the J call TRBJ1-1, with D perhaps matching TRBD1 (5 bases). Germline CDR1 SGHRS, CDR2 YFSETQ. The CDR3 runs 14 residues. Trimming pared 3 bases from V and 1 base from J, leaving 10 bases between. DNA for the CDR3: TGCGCCAGCAGCTCCTGGGGGGGGAACACTGAAGCTTTCTTT. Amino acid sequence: CASSSWGGNTEAFF.

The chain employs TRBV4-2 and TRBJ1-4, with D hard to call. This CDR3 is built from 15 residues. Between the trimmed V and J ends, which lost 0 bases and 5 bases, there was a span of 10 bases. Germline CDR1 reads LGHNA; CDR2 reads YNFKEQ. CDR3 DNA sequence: TGTGCCAGCAGCCAAGAGGGCAGGCTAAATGAAAAACTGTTTTTT. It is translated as CASSQEGRLNEKLFF.

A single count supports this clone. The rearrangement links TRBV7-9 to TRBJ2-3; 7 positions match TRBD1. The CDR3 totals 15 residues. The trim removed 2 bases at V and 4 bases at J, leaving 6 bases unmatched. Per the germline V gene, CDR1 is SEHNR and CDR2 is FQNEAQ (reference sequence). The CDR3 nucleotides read TGTGCCAGCAGCTTAACTGACAGGGACCCAGATACGCAGTATTTT. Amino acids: CASSLTDRDPDTQYF.

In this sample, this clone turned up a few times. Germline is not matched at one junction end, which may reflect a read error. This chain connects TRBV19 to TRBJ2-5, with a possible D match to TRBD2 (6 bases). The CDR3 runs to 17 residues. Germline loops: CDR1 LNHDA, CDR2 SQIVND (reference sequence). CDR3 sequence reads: CASRIERVEGSWGTQYF. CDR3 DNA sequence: TGTGCCAGTAGAATAGAGCGGGTGGAGGGTAGTTGGGGGACCCAGTACTTC.

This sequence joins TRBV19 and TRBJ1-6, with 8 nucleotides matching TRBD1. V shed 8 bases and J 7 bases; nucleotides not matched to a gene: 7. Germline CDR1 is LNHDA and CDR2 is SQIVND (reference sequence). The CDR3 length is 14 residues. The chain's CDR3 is CASQITGGNSPLHF. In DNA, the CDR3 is TGTGCCAGTCAAATTACAGGGGGGAATTCACCCCTCCACTTT.

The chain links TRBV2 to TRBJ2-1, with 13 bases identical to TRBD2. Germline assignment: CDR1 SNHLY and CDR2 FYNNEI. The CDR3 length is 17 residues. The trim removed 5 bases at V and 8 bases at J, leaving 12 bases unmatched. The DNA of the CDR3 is TGTGCCAGCAGTACTGACGGACTAGCGGGAGTGAAGTATGAGCAGTTCTTC. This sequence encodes CASSTDGLAGVKYEQFF.

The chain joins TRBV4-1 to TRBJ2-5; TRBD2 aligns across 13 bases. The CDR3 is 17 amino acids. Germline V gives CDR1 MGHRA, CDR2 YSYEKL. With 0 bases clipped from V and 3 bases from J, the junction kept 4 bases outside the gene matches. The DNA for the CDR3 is TGCGCCAGCAGCCAAGAGTGGGGACTAGCGGGGAAAGAGACCCAGTACTTC. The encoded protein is CASSQEWGLAGKETQYF.

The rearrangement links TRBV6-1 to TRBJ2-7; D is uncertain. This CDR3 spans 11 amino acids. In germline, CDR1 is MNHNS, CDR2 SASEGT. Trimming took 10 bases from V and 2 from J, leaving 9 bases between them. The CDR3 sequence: CATRIAYEQYF. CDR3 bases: TGTGCCACCAGGATAGCCTACGAGCAGTACTTC.

The CDR3 here is CASSLGPGGETQYF. The CDR3 coding sequence is TGTGCCAGCAGCTTAGGACCGGGAGGAGAGACCCAGTACTTC. The J gene is TRBJ2-5, the V gene TRBV13, with TRBD2 matching 7 bases. Germline values: CDR1 PRHDT, CDR2 FYEKMQ (reference sequence). This CDR3 region has 14 residues. The ends lost 0 bases at V and 4 bases at J; junction bases unmatched: 2.